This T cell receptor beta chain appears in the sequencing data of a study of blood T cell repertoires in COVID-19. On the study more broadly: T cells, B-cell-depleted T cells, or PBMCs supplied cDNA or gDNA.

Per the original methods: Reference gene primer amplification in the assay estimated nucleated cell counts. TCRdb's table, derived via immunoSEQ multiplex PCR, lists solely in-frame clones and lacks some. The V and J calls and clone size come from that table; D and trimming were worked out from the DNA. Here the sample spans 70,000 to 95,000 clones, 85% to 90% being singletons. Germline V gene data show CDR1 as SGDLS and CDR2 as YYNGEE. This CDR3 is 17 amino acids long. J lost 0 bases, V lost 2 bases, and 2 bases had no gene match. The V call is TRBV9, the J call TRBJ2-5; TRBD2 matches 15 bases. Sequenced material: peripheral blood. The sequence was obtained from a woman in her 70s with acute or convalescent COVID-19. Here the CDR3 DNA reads TGTGCCAGCAGCGTCAGGACTAGCGGGGGGGACCAAGAGACCCAGTACTTC. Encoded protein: CASSVRTSGGDQETQYF. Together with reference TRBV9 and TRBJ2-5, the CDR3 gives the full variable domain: DSGVTQTPKHLITATGQRVTLRCSPRSGDLSVYWYQQSLDQGLQFLIQYYNGEERAKGNILERFSAQQFPDLHSELNLSSLELGDSALYFCASSVRTSGGDQETQYFGPGTRLLVL.